The subject of this entry is one TCR beta chain. Participants reported their clinical history, and cohort assignment relied on those reports. Two negative PCRs, clearance, or symptom resolution characterized the recovered Cohort 3 donors. The CDR3 totals 17 residues. CDR1 and CDR2 (germline): MNHEY, SMNVEV (reference sequence). V lost 5 bases and J lost 7; bases outside the gene matches: 14. These data are taken from a study of blood T cell repertoires in COVID-19. Clones were read by immunoSEQ multiplex PCR, and TCRdb kept only the in-frame ones, dropping some. This sample carries approximately 290,000 clones, over 75% of them seen once, and the ten largest clones take 1.1%.

Sequenced input: PBMCs or T cells enriched from blood (not recorded which). The rearrangement links TRBV27 to TRBJ1-6, with 7 bases lining up with TRBD1. The clonotype originates from a woman in her thirties who had recovered from COVID-19. CDR3 in amino acids: CASSRLSGQIQNSPLHF. CDR3 coding DNA: TGTGCCAGCAGTCGACTATCGGGACAGATCCAGAATTCACCCCTCCACTTT.